This T cell receptor (beta chain) was documented in a study of beta chain features in type 1 diabetes. Overall study: Summed over all samples, the examined sorted cells came to 85 million to 130 million.

On this clone itself: What it binds is not known.

This CDR3 comprises 15 residues. Germline CDR1 and CDR2: SGDLS and YYNGEE. The ends lost 0 bases at V and 3 bases at J; junction bases unmatched: 5. Expressed TCRB transcripts were sequenced because the entire RNA isolate underwent reverse transcription. Repertoires were generated with immunoSEQ multiplex PCR, while TCRdb's copy carries only in-frame clones and drops some. The table shows 100,000 to 150,000 clones, with roughly 17% occurring only once. In all sorted populations, purity surpassed 95%. Notes on the study in general: Researchers report that Type 1 diabetes patients had moderately but significantly shorter TCRB CDR3s across all four CD4+ subsets. Researchers cautioned that cDNA sequencing could over-represent cells with high TCR expression. Among type 1 diabetes patients, VDJ junctions had fewer insertions and more deletions.

Material for sequencing was central memory CD4+ T cells from blood. V and J are TRBV9 and TRBJ1-1, with TRBD1 identical over 7 bases. The sequence came from a man aged 18 to 30 with type 1 diabetes. The CDR3 loop is CASSVVPQGDTEAFF. CDR3 DNA: TGTGCCAGCAGCGTAGTCCCTCAGGGGGACACTGAAGCTTTCTTT.